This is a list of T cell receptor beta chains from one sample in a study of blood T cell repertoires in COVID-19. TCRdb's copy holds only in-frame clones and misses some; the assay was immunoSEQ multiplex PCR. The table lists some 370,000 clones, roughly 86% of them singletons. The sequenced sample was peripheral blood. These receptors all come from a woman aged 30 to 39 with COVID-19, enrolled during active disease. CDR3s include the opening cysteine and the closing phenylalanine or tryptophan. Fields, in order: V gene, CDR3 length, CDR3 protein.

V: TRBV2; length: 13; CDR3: CASRQGAWTEAFF
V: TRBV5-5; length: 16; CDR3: CASSSLTGARNEKLFF
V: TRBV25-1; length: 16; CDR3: CASSELGDRGNSPLHF
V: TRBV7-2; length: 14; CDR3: CASSPDRGSTEAFF
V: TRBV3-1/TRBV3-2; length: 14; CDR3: CASSQQAGAQEQYF
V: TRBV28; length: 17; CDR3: CASSFPPTGGHNLYQYF
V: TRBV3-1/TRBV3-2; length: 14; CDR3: CASSQNFRGTEAFF
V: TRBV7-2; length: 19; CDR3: CASSSIDRTRFLNTGELFF
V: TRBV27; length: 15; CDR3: CASSSKDSVNSPLHF
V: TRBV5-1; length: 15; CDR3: CASSPGSGGWYGYTF
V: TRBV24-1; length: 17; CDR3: CATGQTSGFSSYNEQFF
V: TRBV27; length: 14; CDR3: CASSFLTAGNEQFF
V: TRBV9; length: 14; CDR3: CASSVDGSRDEQFF
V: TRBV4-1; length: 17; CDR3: CASSQESAGTGTYEQYF
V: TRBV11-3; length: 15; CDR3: CASSLDAGSFRELFF
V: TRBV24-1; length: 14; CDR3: CATSDHTVNYGYTF
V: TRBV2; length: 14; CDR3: CASSEVAGAGELFF
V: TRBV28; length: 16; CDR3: CASSLLGWEGKEKLFF
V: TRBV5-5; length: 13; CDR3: CASSLSIYNEQFF
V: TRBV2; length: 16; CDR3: CASSQKPPTSYNEQFF
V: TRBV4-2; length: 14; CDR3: CASSPSGGGIEQYF
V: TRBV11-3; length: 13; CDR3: CASSLRGSTEAFF
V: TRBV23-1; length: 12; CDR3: CASTRDRGEQYF
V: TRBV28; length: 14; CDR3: CASSLAQDNQPQHF
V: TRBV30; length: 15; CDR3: CACPAVGSRTGELFF
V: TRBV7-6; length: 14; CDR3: CASSLSAGYNEQFF
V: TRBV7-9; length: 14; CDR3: CASTLDTSGNTIYF
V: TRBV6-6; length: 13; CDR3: CASSYEAQTAQYF
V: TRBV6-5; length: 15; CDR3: CASSRDRGRNTEAFF
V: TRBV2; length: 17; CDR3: CASSGRGAVVRNQPQHF
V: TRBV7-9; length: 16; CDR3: CASSLHSGTGGDTQYF
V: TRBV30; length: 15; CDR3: CAWSTGGGGANVLTF